These 6 T cell receptor beta chains were sequenced from one sample in a study of blood T cells in healthy people across ages. The authors ran a second PCR of 7 to 11 cycles using a sample-barcoded 5' primer and a J-beta primer mix. TCRdb reprocessed the 5' RACE reads via MiXCR and lists one record per CDR3 protein. In the table there are over 1,200,000 distinct CDR3 sequences, roughly 60% of which are singletons. The sample was blood. The receptors shown here come from a young man in good health.

The sample holds a few counts of this clonotype. The genes are TRBV4-1 and TRBJ1-4, with D possibly TRBD1 on 6 matching bases. There are 14 residues in the CDR3. Trimming left V 4 bases short and J 3 bases short, with 9 bases between. Germline assignment: CDR1 MGHRA and CDR2 YSYEKL. CDR3 residues: CASSPGTPNEKLFF. For the CDR3, the DNA is TGCGCCAGCAGCCCCGGGACACCTAATGAAAAACTGTTTTTT.

The J gene is TRBJ2-2, the V gene TRBV4-3; D remains ambiguous. V was cut by 0 bases and J by 5 bases, with 10 bases left in between. From germline, CDR1 is LGHNA and CDR2 YSLEER. The CDR3 contains 15 residues. The CDR3: CASSQDRTVTGELFF. CDR3 nucleotide sequence: TGCGCCAGCAGCCAAGACCGAACAGTTACCGGGGAGCTGTTTTTT.

This clonotype has a handful of counts. V is TRBV15 and J is TRBJ2-3, with D hard to call. V was cut by 1 base and J by 2 bases, with 10 bases left in between. The germline CDR1 and CDR2 sequences are LNHNV and YYDKDF (reference sequence). CDR3 length: 15 residues. CDR3 DNA sequence: TGTGCCACCAGCAGAGCTCCTTTATCCACAGATACGCAGTATTTT. This codes for CATSRAPLSTDTQYF.

This clonotype was observed a few times. The genes are TRBV27 and TRBJ2-7, with D tentatively TRBD1 (7 bases). The CDR3 contains 14 residues. The V gene lost 4 bases and the J gene lost 3 bases, with 13 bases spanning the gap. Germline CDR1 MNHEY, CDR2 SMNVEV (reference sequence). CDR3 protein: CASSWGRGVYEQYF. CDR3 nucleotide sequence: TGTGCCAGCAGTTGGGGCAGGGGGGTCTACGAGCAGTACTTC.

The table lists this clonotype with a few counts. This rearrangement joins TRBV27 to TRBJ2-1; D is perhaps TRBD2 (5 bases). The V end lost 4 bases, the J end lost 4 bases, and 11 bases lay between the germline ends. In germline, CDR1 is MNHEY, CDR2 SMNVEV (reference sequence). The CDR3 sequence is 14 residues long. This chain's CDR3 is CASSSAGLYNEQFF. For the CDR3, the DNA is TGTGCCAGCAGTTCGGCGGGCCTATACAATGAGCAGTTCTTC.

Here the CDR3 DNA reads TGTGCCAGCAATTATCCGCCCCAGCATTTT. Translation gives CASNYPPQHF. The chain carries TRBV6-6 and TRBJ1-5; D is unresolved. Germline values: CDR1 MNHNY, CDR2 SVGAGI (reference sequence). The CDR3 has 10 residues. V was cut by 7 bases and J by 9 bases, with 7 bases left in between.